The 12 T cell receptor beta chains given below trace back to one sample, sequenced in a study of brain T cells in children with intractable seizures. Assay used: immunoSEQ multiplex PCR; TCRdb lists only in-frame clones, some missing. The table lists around 70,000 clones, 85% to 95% of them singletons, with approximately 1.5% in the top ten. The material sequenced was peripheral blood, taken at surgery. Receptors were obtained from a boy under two years old with tuberous sclerosis and intractable seizures.

V gene TRBV7-3 combines with J gene TRBJ2-2; no firm D call. Germline V CDR1 and CDR2: SGHTA, FQGTGA. The CDR3 totals 13 residues. Trimming left V 4 bases short and J 0 bases short, with 3 bases between. CDR3 bases: TGTGCCAGCAGCTGGTCGAACACCGGGGAGCTGTTTTTT. It is translated as CASSWSNTGELFF.

The chain couples TRBV5-4 to TRBJ2-7, with D possibly being TRBD1 or TRBD2 (6 bases each). The germline V gene has CDR1 SGHNT and CDR2 YYREEE (reference sequence). The CDR3 length is 14 residues. V was pared by 0 bases and J by 3 bases, with 10 bases between. In DNA, the CDR3 is TGTGCCAGCAGCTTGGGGAGGGGGAACTACGAGCAGTACTTC. This translates into CASSLGRGNYEQYF. Filled out from reference TRBV5-4 and TRBJ2-7, the complete variable domain reads ETGVTQSPTHLIKTRGQQVTLRCSSQSGHNTVSWYQQALGQGPQFIFQYYREEENGRGNFPPRFSGLQFPNYSSELNVNALELDDSALYLCASSLGRGNYEQYFGPGTRLTVT.

V usage is TRBV28 and J usage is TRBJ1-3, with 9 nucleotides matching TRBD1. The CDR3 is 18 amino acids. Unmatched junction bases numbered 9, after V lost 1 base and J lost 2 bases. Germline CDR1 is MDHEN and CDR2 is SYDVKM. This CDR3 reads CASSLFPWTGDPGNTIYF. The DNA for the CDR3 is TGTGCCAGCAGTTTATTTCCCTGGACAGGGGATCCTGGAAACACCATATATTTT.

On this clone itself: This CDR3 is also generated by other DNA sequences in the sample. V usage is TRBV5-1 and J usage is TRBJ1-6; TRBD1 matches 8 bases. Germline V gene sequence: CDR1 SGHRS, CDR2 YFSETQ. The ends lost 4 bases at V and 4 bases at J; junction bases unmatched: 4. CDR3 length: 15 amino acids. The CDR3 DNA follows: TGCGCCAGCAGCCTTGACAGGGGTTATAATTCACCCCTCCACTTT. Translating gives CASSLDRGYNSPLHF.

The chain couples TRBV12-5 to TRBJ1-1; D unresolved. The germline V and J ends were trimmed by 5 bases and 1 base, with 5 bases remaining between them. The CDR3 is 12 amino acids. The germline CDR1 and CDR2 sequences are LGHNT and FRNRAP. For the CDR3, the DNA is TGTGCTAGTGGTCTGTCGAACACTGAAGCTTTCTTT. This sequence encodes CASGLSNTEAFF.

The rearrangement links TRBV7-9 to TRBJ2-5; TRBD1 agrees at 8 bases. The V segment lost 2 bases and the J segment 5 bases; nucleotides outside the gene matches: 7. Germline CDR1 and CDR2: SEHNR and FQNEAQ (reference sequence). The CDR3 length is 15 residues. The CDR3 DNA is TGTGCCAGCAGCTTACAGGGGGCGAGTCGGGAGACCCAGTACTTC. Encoded protein: CASSLQGASRETQYF.

This clone was observed once. This chain connects TRBV5-1 to TRBJ2-5, with a weak D call TRBD2 (6 bases). This CDR3 has 15 amino acids. From germline, CDR1 is SGHRS and CDR2 YFSETQ. Trimming took off 4 bases at V and 2 bases at J, with 15 bases between the two ends. The CDR3 bases are TGCGCCAGCAGCCCTGGCATGCGGGGACAAGAGACCCAGTACTTC. It codes for CASSPGMRGQETQYF.

The chain links TRBV28 to TRBJ1-2, with a tentative D call TRBD1 (5 bases). With 2 bases removed from V and 6 bases from J, the gap between germline ends came to 16 bases. The germline CDR1 and CDR2 sequences are MDHEN and SYDVKM. CDR3 size: 15 residues. CDR3 amino acids: CASSLGGYGGHGYTF. The CDR3 DNA sequence: TGTGCCAGCAGTTTAGGTGGGTACGGGGGTCATGGCTACACCTTC.

The sample holds a few counts of this clone. The V call is TRBV20-1, the J call TRBJ1-1; 9 nucleotides agree with TRBD1. V was pared by 6 bases and J by 6 bases, with 2 bases of the junction left unmatched. CDR3 length: 11 residues. Germline loops: CDR1 DFQATT, CDR2 SNEGSKA (reference sequence). CDR3: CSANRGPEAFF. Here the CDR3 DNA reads TGCAGTGCCAACAGGGGGCCTGAAGCTTTCTTT.

The CDR3 DNA reads TGTGCCAGCAGCTTAAGCACCGGGACAGGGGGAGGCTACACCTTC. The encoded protein is CASSLSTGTGGGYTF. The chain recombines TRBV7-9 with TRBJ1-2; 11 bases map to TRBD1. The CDR3 spans 15 residues. CDR1 SEHNR and CDR2 FQNEAQ come from the germline V gene (reference sequence). J gave up 8 bases and V 2 bases, and 7 bases lay outside the gene matches. The entire variable domain, with the rest obtained from reference TRBV7-9 and TRBJ1-2, is as follows: DTGVSQNPRHKITKRGQNVTFRCDPISEHNRLYWYRQTLGQGPEFLTYFQNEAQLEKSRLLSDRFSAERPKGSFSTLEIQRTEQGDSAMYLCASSLSTGTGGGYTFGSGTRLTVV.

The chain uses TRBV3-1 (or the pseudogene TRBV3-2) and TRBJ2-3, with 7 positions matching TRBD2. Germline CDR1 LGHDT, CDR2 YNNKEL (reference sequence). Trimming cost V 5 bases and J 6 bases; bases outside gene matches: 11. The CDR3 has 15 residues. For the CDR3, the DNA is TGTGCCAGCAGCACCCGGCGCGGGGGTGGGGATACGCAGTATTTT. It encodes CASSTRRGGGDTQYF.

The chain uses TRBV13 and TRBJ1-3; D gene uncertain. Germline V gives CDR1 PRHDT, CDR2 FYEKMQ (reference sequence). The V end lost 5 bases, the J end lost 0 bases, and 14 bases lay between the germline ends. The CDR3 runs 16 residues. In DNA form, the CDR3 reads TGTGCCAGCAGCCCCTTAAGAGTGAGCTCTGGAAACACCATATATTTT. Its translation is CASSPLRVSSGNTIYF.